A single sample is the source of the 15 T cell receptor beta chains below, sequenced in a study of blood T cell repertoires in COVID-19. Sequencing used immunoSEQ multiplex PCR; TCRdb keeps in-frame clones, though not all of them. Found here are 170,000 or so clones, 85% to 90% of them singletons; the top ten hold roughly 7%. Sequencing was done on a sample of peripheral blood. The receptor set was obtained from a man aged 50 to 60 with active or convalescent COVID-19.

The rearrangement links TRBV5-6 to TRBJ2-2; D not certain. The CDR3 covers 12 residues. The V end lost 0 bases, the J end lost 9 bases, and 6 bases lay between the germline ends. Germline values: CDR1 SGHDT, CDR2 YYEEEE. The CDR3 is CASSLVGRELFF. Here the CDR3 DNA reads TGTGCCAGCAGCTTGGTGGGCAGGGAGCTGTTTTTT.

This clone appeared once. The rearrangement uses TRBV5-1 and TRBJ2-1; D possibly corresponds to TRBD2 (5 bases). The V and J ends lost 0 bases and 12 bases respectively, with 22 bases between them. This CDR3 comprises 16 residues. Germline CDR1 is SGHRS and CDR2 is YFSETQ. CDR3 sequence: CASSLETERTFRGQFF. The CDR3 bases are TGCGCCAGCAGCTTGGAAACAGAGCGGACCTTCCGAGGGCAGTTCTTC. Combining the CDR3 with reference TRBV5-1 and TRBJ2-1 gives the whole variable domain KAGVTQTPRYLIKTRGQQVTLSCSPISGHRSVSWYQQTPGQGLQFLFEYFSETQRNKGNFPGRFSGRQFSNSRSEMNVSTLELGDSALYLCASSLETERTFRGQFFGPGTRLTVL.

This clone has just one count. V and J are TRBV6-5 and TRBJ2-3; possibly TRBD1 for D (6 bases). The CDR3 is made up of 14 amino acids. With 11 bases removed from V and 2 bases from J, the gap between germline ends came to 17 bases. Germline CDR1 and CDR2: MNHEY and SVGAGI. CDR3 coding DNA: TGTGCCGTAACCCTGGGGGCCGACACAGATACGCAGTATTTT. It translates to CAVTLGADTDTQYF.

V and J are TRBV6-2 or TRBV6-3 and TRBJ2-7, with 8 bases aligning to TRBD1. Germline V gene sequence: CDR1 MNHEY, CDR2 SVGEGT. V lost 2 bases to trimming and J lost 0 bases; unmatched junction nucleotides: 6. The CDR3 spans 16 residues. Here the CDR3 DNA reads TGTGCCAGCAGTTACCCGGGACAGGTCAGCTCCTACGAGCAGTACTTC. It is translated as CASSYPGQVSSYEQYF.

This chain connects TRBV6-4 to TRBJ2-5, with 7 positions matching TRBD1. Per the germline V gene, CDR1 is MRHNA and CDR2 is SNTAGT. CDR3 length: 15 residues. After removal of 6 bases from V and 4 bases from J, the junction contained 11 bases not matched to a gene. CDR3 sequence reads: CASSRDSVNRETQYF. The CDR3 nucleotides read TGTGCCAGCAGCCGGGACAGCGTTAACCGAGAGACCCAGTACTTC.

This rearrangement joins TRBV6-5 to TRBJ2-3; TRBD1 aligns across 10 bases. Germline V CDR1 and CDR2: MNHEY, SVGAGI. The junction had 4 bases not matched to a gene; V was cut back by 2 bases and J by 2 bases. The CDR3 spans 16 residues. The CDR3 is CASSYRTGGLTDTQYF. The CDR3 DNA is TGTGCCAGCAGTTACAGGACAGGGGGGCTCACAGATACGCAGTATTTT.

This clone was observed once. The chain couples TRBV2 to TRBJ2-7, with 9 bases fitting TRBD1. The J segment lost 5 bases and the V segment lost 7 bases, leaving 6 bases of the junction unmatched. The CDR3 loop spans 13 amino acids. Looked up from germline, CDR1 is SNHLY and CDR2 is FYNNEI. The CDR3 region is CASIPDRGNEQYF. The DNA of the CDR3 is TGTGCCAGCATTCCGGACAGGGGTAACGAGCAGTACTTC.

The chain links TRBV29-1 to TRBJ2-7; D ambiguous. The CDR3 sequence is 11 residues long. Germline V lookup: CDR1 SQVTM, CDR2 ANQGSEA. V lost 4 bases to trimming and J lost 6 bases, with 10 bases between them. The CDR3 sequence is CSVAYGREQYF. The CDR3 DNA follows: TGCAGCGTTGCGTATGGGCGCGAGCAGTACTTC.

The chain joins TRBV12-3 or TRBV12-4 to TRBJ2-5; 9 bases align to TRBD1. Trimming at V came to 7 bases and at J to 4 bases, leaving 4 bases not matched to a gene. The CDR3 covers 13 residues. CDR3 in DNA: TGTGCCAGCACCCCGACAGGGGGAGAGACCCAGTACTTC. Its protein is CASTPTGGETQYF.

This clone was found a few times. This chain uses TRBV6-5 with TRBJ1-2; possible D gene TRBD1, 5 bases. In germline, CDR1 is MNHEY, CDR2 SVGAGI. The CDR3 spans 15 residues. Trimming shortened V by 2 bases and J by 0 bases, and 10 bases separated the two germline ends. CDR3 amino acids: CASSYVGATNYGYTF. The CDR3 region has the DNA TGTGCCAGCAGTTACGTAGGGGCCACTAACTATGGCTACACCTTC.

The DNA for the CDR3 is TGTGCCAGCAGCCCCCGGGGTACAAATGAAAAACTGTTTTTT. It is translated as CASSPRGTNEKLFF. The V and J genes are TRBV7-2 and TRBJ1-4; no reliable D call. This CDR3 is built from 14 residues. Deletions cut 5 bases from V and 5 bases from J, with 12 bases between. Germline CDR1 SGHTA, CDR2 FQGNSA.

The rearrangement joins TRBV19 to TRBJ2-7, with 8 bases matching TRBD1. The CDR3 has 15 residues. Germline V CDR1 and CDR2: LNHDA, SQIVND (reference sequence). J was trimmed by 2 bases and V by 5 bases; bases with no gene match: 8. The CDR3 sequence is CASSPADRAPYEQYF. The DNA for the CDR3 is TGTGCCAGTAGTCCCGCGGACAGGGCTCCCTACGAGCAGTACTTC.

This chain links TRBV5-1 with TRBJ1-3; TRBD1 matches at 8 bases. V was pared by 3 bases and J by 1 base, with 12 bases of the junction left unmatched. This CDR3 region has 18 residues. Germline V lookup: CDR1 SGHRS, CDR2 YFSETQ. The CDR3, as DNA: TGCGCCAGCAGCTCCATCAACGCAGGGGGCTTTTCTGGAAACACCATATATTTT. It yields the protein CASSSINAGGFSGNTIYF.

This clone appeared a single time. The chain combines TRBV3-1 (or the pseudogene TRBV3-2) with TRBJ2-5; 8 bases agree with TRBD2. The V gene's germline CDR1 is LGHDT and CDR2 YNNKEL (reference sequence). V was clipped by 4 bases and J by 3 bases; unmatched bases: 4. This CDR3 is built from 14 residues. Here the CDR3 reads CASSLLGGEETQYF. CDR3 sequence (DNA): TGTGCCAGCAGCCTCCTCGGGGGGGAAGAGACCCAGTACTTC.

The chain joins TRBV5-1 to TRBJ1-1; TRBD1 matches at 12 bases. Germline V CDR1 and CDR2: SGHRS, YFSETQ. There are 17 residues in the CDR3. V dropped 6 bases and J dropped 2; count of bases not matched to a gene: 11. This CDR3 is CASMNGDRGRRNTEAFF. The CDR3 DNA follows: TGCGCCAGCATGAACGGGGACAGGGGGCGAAGAAACACTGAAGCTTTCTTT.